The source of this TCR beta chain is a study of OX40 agonist ivuxolimab in advanced cancers. Regarding the complete study: The costimulatory receptor OX40 (CD134) was targeted by ivuxolimab, a fully human IgG2 agonistic monoclonal antibody. Partial responses occurred in three dose-escalation patients, of whom one had hepatocellular carcinoma and two had cutaneous melanoma. Prior anti-PD-1, anti-PD-L1 or anti-CTLA-4 therapy was permitted, and checkpoint inhibitors had been received by more than 35% of dose-escalation patients. Peripheral TCRbeta sequencing was intended to test whether TCR sequence diversity was altered and clonal T-cell expansion was caused by ivuxolimab. Of the roughly 52 dose-escalation patients, hepatocellular carcinoma was present in 19, melanoma in approximately 15, renal cell carcinoma in 9 and head and neck cancer in 9. The paper covers the monotherapy dose-escalation part of the phase I ivuxolimab trial, which included N ≈ 50 patients. In the dose-escalation cohort, 70% to 85% of patients were male, and the mean age was around 60 years, with a range of roughly 23 to 85. Intravenous ivuxolimab was administered to patients every 2 weeks at six dose levels: 0.01, 0.1, 0.3, 1.5, 3 and 10 mg/kg.

As to this clone: No cognate antigen has been identified for it. No base quality values were provided; no much bigger clone lies one nucleotide off.

For sequencing of the TCRbeta CDR3 region, genomic DNA was extracted from the sorted cells. The immunoSEQ Assay was used for sequencing of TCRbeta CDR3 regions. TCRdb carries this immuneACCESS record with in-frame sequences only. Its versions omit some clonotypes, under half of them owing to an unresolved V gene in the studies checked, with the rest unexplained. In all, the sample holds some 96,000 clones, and approximately 80% of those were seen once. Together, the top ten hold over 1.3% of the sample. The trial excluded patients who had a history of autoimmune disease or who were on systemic immunosuppression. Peripheral blood for TCR sequencing was collected from all dose cohorts at baseline, on cycle 4 day 1, and on cycle 7 day 1. Samples were obtained from an open-label, multicenter, first-in-human phase I dose-escalation trial of ivuxolimab. Adults with locally advanced or metastatic head and neck squamous cell, hepatocellular, melanoma or renal cell carcinoma were enrolled in the trial. Before TCR sequencing, CD4+ and CD8+ T cells were separately sorted from peripheral blood.

Study-level results and caveats: In the 0.1-3.0 mg/kg groups, partial responders were among the patients with the lowest normalized peripheral clonal expansion, particularly in CD8+ T cells. Low levels of normalized T-cell clonal expansion were also shown by some nonresponding patients. At doses of 0.1 to 3.0 mg/kg, clonal expansion of both CD4+ and CD8+ T cells in blood was seen between baseline and week 6. The antigen specificity of the peripheral T cells that underwent clonal expansion was not determined. After ivuxolimab, CD8+ T cells had more expanded clones than CD4+ T cells on average.

Including cysteine and phenylalanine, the CDR3 has 15 amino acids. Here the CDR3 DNA is all that survives: 45 bases in frame from base 1. Deletion took 0 bases off V and 6 bases off J, with a span of 15 bases between the germline ends. CDR1 SGDLS and CDR2 YYNGEE were looked up in the germline V gene. This TCR derives from an adult with an advanced solid tumor such as melanoma, head and neck, liver or kidney cancer. The chain joins TRBV9 to TRBJ1-2; a weak D assignment points to TRBD1 (6 bases agree). The material sequenced was CD4+ or CD8+ T cells sorted from blood, taken in a trial of the OX40 agonist ivuxolimab. The nucleotide sequence reads TGTGCCAGCAGCGTAGGCCCCAGTAGGGGGGATGGCTACACCTTC. The translation is CASSVGPSRGDGYTF.